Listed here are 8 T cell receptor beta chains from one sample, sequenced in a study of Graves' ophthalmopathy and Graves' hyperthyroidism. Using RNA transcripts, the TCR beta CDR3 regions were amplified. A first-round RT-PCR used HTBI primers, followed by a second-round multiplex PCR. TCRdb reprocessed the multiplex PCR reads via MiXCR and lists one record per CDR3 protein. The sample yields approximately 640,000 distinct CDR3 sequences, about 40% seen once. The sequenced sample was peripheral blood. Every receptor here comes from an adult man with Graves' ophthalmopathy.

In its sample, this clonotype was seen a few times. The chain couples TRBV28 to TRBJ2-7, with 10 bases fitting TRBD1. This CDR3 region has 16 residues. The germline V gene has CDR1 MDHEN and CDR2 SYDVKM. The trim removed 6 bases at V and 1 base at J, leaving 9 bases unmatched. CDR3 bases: TGTGCCAGCAGACTAACAGGGACAGGGGTTTCCTACGAGCAGTACTTC. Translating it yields CASRLTGTGVSYEQYF.

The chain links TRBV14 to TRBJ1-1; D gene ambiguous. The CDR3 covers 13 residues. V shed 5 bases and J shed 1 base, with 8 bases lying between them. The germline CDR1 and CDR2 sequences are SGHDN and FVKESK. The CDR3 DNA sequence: TGTGCCAGCAGCGTTGTGTCGAACACTGAAGCTTTCTTT. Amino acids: CASSVVSNTEAFF. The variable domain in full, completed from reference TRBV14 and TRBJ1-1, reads EAGVTQFPSHSVIEKGQTVTLRCDPISGHDNLYWYRRVMGKEIKFLLHFVKESKQDESGMPNNRFLAERTGGTYSTLKVQPAELEDSGVYFCASSVVSNTEAFFGQGTRLTVV.

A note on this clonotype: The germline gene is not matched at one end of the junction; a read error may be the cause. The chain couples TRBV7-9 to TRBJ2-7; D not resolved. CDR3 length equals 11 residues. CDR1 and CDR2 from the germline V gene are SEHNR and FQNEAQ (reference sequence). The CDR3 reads CASSWNNERYF. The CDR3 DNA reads TGTGCCAGCAGCTGGAATAACGAGCGGTACTTC.

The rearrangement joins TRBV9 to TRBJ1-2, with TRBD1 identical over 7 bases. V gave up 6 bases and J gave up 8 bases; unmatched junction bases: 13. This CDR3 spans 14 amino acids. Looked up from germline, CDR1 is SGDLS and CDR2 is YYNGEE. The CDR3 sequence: CASTELTGTGGYTF. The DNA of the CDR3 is TGTGCCAGCACCGAACTGACAGGGACGGGGGGCTACACCTTC.

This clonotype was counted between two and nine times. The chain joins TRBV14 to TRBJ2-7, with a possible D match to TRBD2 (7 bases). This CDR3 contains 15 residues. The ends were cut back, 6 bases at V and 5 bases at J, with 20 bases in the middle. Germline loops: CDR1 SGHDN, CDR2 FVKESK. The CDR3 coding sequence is TGTGCCAGCAGTTCGGAGGGGGGGGGCCTTGACGAGCAGTACTTC. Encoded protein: CASSSEGGGLDEQYF. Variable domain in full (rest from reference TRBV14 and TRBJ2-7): EAGVTQFPSHSVIEKGQTVTLRCDPISGHDNLYWYRRVMGKEIKFLLHFVKESKQDESGMPNNRFLAERTGGTYSTLKVQPAELEDSGVYFCASSSEGGGLDEQYFGPGTRLTVT.

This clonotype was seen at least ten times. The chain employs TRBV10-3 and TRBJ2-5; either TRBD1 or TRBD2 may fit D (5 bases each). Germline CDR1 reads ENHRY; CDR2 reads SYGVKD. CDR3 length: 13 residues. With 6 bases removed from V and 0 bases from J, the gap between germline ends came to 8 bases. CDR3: CAIRGDDQETQYF. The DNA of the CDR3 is TGTGCCATCAGGGGGGACGACCAAGAGACCCAGTACTTC.

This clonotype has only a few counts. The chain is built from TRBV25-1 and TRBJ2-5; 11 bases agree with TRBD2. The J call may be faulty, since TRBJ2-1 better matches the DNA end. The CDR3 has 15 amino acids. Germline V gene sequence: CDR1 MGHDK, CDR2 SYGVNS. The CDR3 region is CASLPIAGGNNEQFF. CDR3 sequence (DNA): TGTGCCAGTCTTCCTATAGCGGGAGGGAACAATGAGCAGTTCTTC.

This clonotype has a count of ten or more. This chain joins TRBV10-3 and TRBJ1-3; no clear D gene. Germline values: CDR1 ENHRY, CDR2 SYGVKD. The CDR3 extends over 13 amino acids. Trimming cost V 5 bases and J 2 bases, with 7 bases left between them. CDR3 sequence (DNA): TGTGCCATCAGTCCCGGGACTGGAAACACCATATATTTT. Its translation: CAISPGTGNTIYF.